This entry is about one T cell receptor beta chain. The antigen remains unidentified. The source of the sample is a study of cytomegalovirus exposure and HLA in healthy donors. About the research overall: Counted in an early data release were about 85 million unique TCRs from HLA-typed donors.

CDR1 and CDR2 from the germline V gene are SGDLS and YYNGEE. The CDR3 totals 15 residues. Trimming removed 4 bases at V and 5 bases at J, with 15 bases between. PCR involved 60 Vbeta and 13 Jbeta primers. Authors' analysis steps: An analysis performed later counted 70 million to 90 million unique TCR beta chains (around 11 million of them shared). Assay used: immunoSEQ multiplex PCR; TCRdb lists only in-frame clones, some missing. That table gives V, J and clone size, and the DNA gave D and trimming. Among under 60,000 clones listed, about 80% were seen once. Broader study findings: Most likely, a cluster of highly shared sequence variants arose as a sequencing artifact.

The chain recombines TRBV9 with TRBJ1-4; D is perhaps TRBD1 (6 bases). This receptor was taken from a man aged 50-59 years in good health and CMV-seronegative. The sample consisted of PBMCs. The CDR3 region is CASSITGTLNEKLFF. CDR3 bases: TGTGCCAGCAGCATTACCGGGACACTGAATGAAAAACTGTTTTTT. The entire variable domain, with the rest obtained from reference TRBV9 and TRBJ1-4, is as follows: DSGVTQTPKHLITATGQRVTLRCSPRSGDLSVYWYQQSLDQGLQFLIQYYNGEERAKGNILERFSAQQFPDLHSELNLSSLELGDSALYFCASSITGTLNEKLFFGSGTQLSVL.